This T cell receptor (beta chain) was identified in a study of shared clonotypes between healthy human individuals (dated by TCRdb to the early 2020s). As for the study more broadly: A couple of women and a few men aged 18 to 49 years were included in the cohort. Different laboratories and diverse techniques were used to prepare libraries and sequence TCR repertoires, to increase sequencing depth and limit assay-specific biases. Between about 0.94 and 10 billion PBMCs per donor were obtained by leukapheresis. Per donor, three plates each were used for CD4 naive and CD4 memory, two for CD8 naive, and one for CD8 memory. To estimate repertoire size and how much clonotypes are shared between individuals, the study performed deep sequencing of blood TCR repertoires from roughly five healthy adults. What the study reported, not specific to this receptor: Naive subsets generally had larger estimated clonotype richness than memory subsets did. The genetic and exposure-history diversity represented was limited by the small number of donors. Only blood was sampled, and tissue TCR repertoires likely differ from those in blood. Sharing across several donors was observed for around 5% of naive CD4, under 4% of naive CD8, 2% to 2.5% of memory CD4, and around 0.4% of memory CD8 clonotypes. Even with the large sequencing depth, rarefaction of the sorted-subset datasets indicated that sequencing was incomplete. Higher generation probabilities were observed for clonotypes shared by all four sorted-subset donors than for non-shared clonotypes. Pairwise subsampling indicated that sequencing depth was expected to affect the degree of clonotype sharing among donors.

Using the deep immunoSEQ assay, multiplex PCR amplified TCR CDR3 regions from genomic DNA. Extracted genomic DNA from each cell subset was distributed evenly across all wells of several immunoSEQ 96-well plates, and each plate was treated as a replicate. Each replicate PCR for sorted subsets received 200 ng genomic DNA, equal to about 30,000 T cell genomes. Purified libraries were quantified with a Qubit 3.0 fluorometer, sized on a Bioanalyzer 2100, and re-quantified with the KAPA Library Quantification kit. A separate single-read 150-cycle Illumina NextSeq 550 flow cell was used to sequence each immunoSEQ 96-well plate. The paper's data handling went like this. Because only junctional sequences without quality scores were contained in the immunoSEQ output, filtering matching that applied to full-length reads could not be performed. To assign V/J genes and CDR3, sequences were annotated against IMGT germline references using PyIR, a Python wrapper for IgBLAST v1.9. Reads with weak V/J assignments (E-value above 1e-6), missing CDR3, stop codons, out-of-frame junctions, or ambiguous translated residues were removed. V3J clonotypes were defined as sequences sharing the same inferred V gene, J gene, and CDR3 amino acid sequence. To compute the percentage overlap between repertoires, the number of shared unique clonotypes was divided by the size of the smaller repertoire. Repertoire richness was assessed with RTK rarefaction, the Chao1 estimator, and Recon v2.1 estimates of unobserved clonotypes. For all TCRbeta clonotypes obtained by the gDNA method from a few donors, generation probabilities were computed with OLGA. What TCRdb holds here is the immuneACCESS table cut down to in-frame rearrangements. Part of the clones is not present; checked against another copy, under half of the missing clones reflect an unresolved V gene, and the others are unexplained. V, J and clone size reflect that table, while D and trimming were determined from the DNA. For this sample there are about 2,200,000 clones; just over 90% appear just once. 1.5% to 2% of the sample goes to the ten largest clones.

CD8 naive samples were CD45RO-negative cells positively selected for CCR7, giving a CD45RA+CCR7+ population that excluded TemRA cells. Healthy HIV-negative adults with no recently reported acute infections or vaccinations were included as donors. Only Caucasian adults living in Nashville, Tennessee, USA were represented among the donors. Blood was obtained by leukapheresis, after which PBMCs were separated by Ficoll-Histopaque density gradient centrifugation and cryopreserved in liquid nitrogen vapor phase. Analytical flow cytometry was used to check the purity and quantity of each magnetically sorted T cell population. From each sorted fraction, genomic DNA was isolated and quantified by UV absorbance on a Nanodrop 2000c. In the case of this clone: Its antigen is currently not known. No qualities accompany the bases; no much larger clone lies one base away.

This TCR came from a young man in good health. Some clones in this sample may be carry-over from other donors' samples. Sequenced input: naive CD8+ T cells from PBMCs. The cell subset or site label here, explained by the study, means: CD45RA+CCR7+.

The nucleotide sequence reads TGTGCCAGCAGCCAGGGGGACACTCCTGAAGCTTTCTTT. Its translation reads: CASSQGDTPEAFF. The chain employs TRBV9 and TRBJ1-1, and TRBD1 aligns with 7 junction nucleotides. Ends trimmed: V by 4 bases, J by 6 bases; bases unmatched to a gene: 6. Its CDR3 holds 13 amino acids, cysteine through phenylalanine. The kept DNA is CDR3 alone, 39 bases in frame from the first base. The germline V gene provides CDR1 SGDLS and CDR2 YYNGEE.